This TCR beta chain emerged from a study of identifying expanded T cells in peripheral blood. Worth noting for this clone: What it binds is not known.

Per the germline V gene, CDR1 is SGHTA and CDR2 is FQGNSA. This CDR3 has 15 amino acids. V lost 5 bases to trimming and J lost 5 bases, with 15 bases between them. Study-wide results and caveats: About 1.2 clones differed between technical replicates, versus around 15 and 19 over time. Across healthy donors, higher total template counts meant significantly greater approximately two-week count variance.

No infections or other immune events were documented during collection. Assay: immunoSEQ multiplex PCR; the TCRdb copy retains only in-frame clones and omits some. There are about 85,000 clones in the sample; approximately 89% occur only once, and approximately 3% lies in the top ten. This sequence joins TRBV7-2 and TRBJ1-4; D remains unclear. Sequenced sample: blood. The sequence came from a person aged 18 to 70 in good health. The CDR3 DNA is TGTGCCAGCAGCCCCCGGGGAGGGTCCAATGAAAAACTGTTTTTT. Protein product: CASSPRGGSNEKLFF.